These T cell receptor beta chains were read from a single sample in a study of cytomegalovirus exposure and HLA in healthy donors. Clones were read by immunoSEQ multiplex PCR, and TCRdb kept only the in-frame ones, dropping some. This sample has some 150,000 clones; 82% occur once, and the top ten carry roughly 3.4%. The specimen was PBMCs. These receptors were collected from a man aged 18 to 30 in good health and CMV-seropositive. Both conserved end residues are part of each CDR3. The order of the fields is V gene, CDR3 length, CDR3 protein.

>TRBV10-3|14
CAISPSGSTYEQYF
>TRBV5-6|14
CASSLGGGDNEQFF
>TRBV6-5|15
CASSYSGREKYGYTF
>TRBV28|15
CASSPGQGGKNIQYF
>TRBV5-6|14
CASSAPGEDYEQYF
>TRBV4-2|15
CASSQADRANEKLFF
>TRBV19|14
CASGQGGTYNEQFF
>TRBV29-1|15
CSVQDWYANTGELFF
>TRBV2|15
CASSGRTFLGNTIYF
>TRBV7-2|14
CASSRGQGIYEQYF
>TRBV6-5|15
CASRWDSRSGNTIYF